A single T cell receptor beta chain is shown here with its context. Its antigen is undetermined. This record comes from a study of pediatric ulcerative colitis. Sequenced by immunoSEQ multiplex PCR; TCRdb stores in-frame clones only, minus some. This table has about 64,000 clones, 85% to 90% appearing once. Whole-study results and caveats: Rectal repertoires separated controls, mild-moderate and acute severe colitis.

The sequence came from a boy aged 5-17 years with severe ulcerative colitis. Sequenced material: blood.

The CDR3 DNA is TGCGCCAGCAGTGGATCTCCCACCGGGAGCAGCACCGGGGAGCTGTTTTTT. This translates into CASSGSPTGSSTGELFF. The rearrangement links TRBV10-1 to TRBJ2-2, with D possibly being TRBD2 (6 bases). Trimming took 4 bases from V and 4 from J, leaving 19 bases between them. CDR3 length: 17 amino acids. Germline V lookup: CDR1 WNHNN, CDR2 SYGVQD (reference sequence).